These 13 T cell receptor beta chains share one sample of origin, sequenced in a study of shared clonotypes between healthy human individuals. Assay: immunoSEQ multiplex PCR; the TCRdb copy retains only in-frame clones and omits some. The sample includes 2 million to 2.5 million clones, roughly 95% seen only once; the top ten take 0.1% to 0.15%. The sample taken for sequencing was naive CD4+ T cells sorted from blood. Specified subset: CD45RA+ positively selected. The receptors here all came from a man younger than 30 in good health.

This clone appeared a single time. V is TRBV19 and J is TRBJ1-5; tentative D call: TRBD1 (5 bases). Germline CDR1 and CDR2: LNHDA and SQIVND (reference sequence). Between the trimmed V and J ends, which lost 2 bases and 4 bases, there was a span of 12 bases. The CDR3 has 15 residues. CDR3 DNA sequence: TGTGCCAGTAGTATACAGGGCATAGGGAATCAGCCCCAGCATTTT. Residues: CASSIQGIGNQPQHF.

CDR3 sequence: CASSTARVRMGTDTQYF. The CDR3 DNA sequence: TGTGCCAGTAGTACGGCCCGGGTGCGGATGGGCACAGATACGCAGTATTTT. V and J are TRBV19 and TRBJ2-3, with no clear D. Germline CDR1 LNHDA, CDR2 SQIVND (reference sequence). The CDR3 runs 17 residues. V lost 4 bases, J lost 1 base, and 18 bases lay in between.

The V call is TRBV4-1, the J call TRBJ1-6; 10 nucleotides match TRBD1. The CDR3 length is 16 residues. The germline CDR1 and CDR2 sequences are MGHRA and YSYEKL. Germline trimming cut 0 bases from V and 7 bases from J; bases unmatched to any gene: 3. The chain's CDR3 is CASSQETGGWNSPLHF. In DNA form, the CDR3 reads TGCGCCAGCAGCCAAGAGACAGGGGGCTGGAATTCACCCCTCCACTTT.

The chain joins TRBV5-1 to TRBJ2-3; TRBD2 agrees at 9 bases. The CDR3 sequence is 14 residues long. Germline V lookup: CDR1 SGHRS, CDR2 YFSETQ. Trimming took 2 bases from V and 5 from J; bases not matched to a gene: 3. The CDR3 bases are TGCGCCAGCAGCTTCCTGCGGGGGGGAGATACGCAGTATTTT. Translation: CASSFLRGGDTQYF.

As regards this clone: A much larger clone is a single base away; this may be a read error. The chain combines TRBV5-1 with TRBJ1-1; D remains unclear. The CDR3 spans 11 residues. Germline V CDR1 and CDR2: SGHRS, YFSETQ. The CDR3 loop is CASGLGTEAFF. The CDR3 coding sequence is TGCGCCAGCGGCTTGGGCACTGAAGCTTTCTTT.

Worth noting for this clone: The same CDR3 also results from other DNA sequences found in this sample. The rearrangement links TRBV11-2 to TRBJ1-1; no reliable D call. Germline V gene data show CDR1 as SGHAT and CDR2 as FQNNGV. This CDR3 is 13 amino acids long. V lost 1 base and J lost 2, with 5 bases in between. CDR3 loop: CASSLVANTEAFF. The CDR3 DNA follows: TGTGCCAGCAGCTTAGTGGCCAACACTGAAGCTTTCTTT.

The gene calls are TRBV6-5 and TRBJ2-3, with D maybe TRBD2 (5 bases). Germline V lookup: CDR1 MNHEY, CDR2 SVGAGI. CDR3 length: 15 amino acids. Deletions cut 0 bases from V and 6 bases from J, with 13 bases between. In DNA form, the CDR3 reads TGTGCCAGCAGTTACTCAGCGGCTAGGAGTGATACGCAGTATTTT. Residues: CASSYSAARSDTQYF.

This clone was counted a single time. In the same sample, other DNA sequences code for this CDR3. CDR3 region: CASRLQGGDTEAFF. In nucleotides, the CDR3 is TGTGCCAGCAGGCTCCAGGGCGGGGACACTGAAGCTTTCTTT. The chain is built from TRBV7-2 and TRBJ1-1, with D possibly matching TRBD1 (5 bases). The CDR3 totals 14 residues. Germline-derived CDR1 and CDR2 are SGHTA and FQGNSA. The V end was cut by 6 bases, the J end by 3 bases, with 14 bases between.

This CDR3 reads CSVRTGVNTEAFF. In DNA, the CDR3 is TGCAGCGTTAGGACAGGGGTAAACACTGAAGCTTTCTTT. The chain carries TRBV29-1 and TRBJ1-1, with 9 bases aligning to TRBD1. CDR3 length: 13 amino acids. Losses at the gene ends were 5 bases for V and 2 bases for J; bases not matched to a gene: 3. Per germline, CDR1 SQVTM and CDR2 ANQGSEA.

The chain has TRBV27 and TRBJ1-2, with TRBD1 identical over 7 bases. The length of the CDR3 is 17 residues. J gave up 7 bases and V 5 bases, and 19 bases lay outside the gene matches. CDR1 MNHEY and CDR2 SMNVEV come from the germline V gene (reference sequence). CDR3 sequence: CASSTVPSTGLSSGYTF. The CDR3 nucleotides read TGTGCCAGCAGTACCGTACCTTCGACAGGGCTCAGTAGTGGCTACACCTTC.

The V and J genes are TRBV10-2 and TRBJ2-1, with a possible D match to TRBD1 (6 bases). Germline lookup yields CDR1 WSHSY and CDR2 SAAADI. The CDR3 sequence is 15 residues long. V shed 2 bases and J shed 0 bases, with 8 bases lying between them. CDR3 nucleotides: TGCGCCAGCAGTGAGGACAGGAGCTCCTACAATGAGCAGTTCTTC. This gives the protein CASSEDRSSYNEQFF.

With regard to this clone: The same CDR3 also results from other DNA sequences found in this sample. CDR3 sequence reads: CASSITGDYGYTF. The DNA of the CDR3 is TGCGCCAGCAGCATAACAGGGGATTATGGCTACACCTTC. The chain is built from TRBV5-1 and TRBJ1-2; 7 bases map to TRBD1. The CDR3 is 13 residues long. V trimming: 4 bases; J trimming: 5 bases; junction bases outside the gene matches: 5. Germline CDR1 and CDR2: SGHRS and YFSETQ.

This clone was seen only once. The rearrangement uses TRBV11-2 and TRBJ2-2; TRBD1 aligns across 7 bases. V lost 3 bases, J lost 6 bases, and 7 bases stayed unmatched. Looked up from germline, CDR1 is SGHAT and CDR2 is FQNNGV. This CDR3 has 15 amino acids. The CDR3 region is CASSLPGTAAGELFF. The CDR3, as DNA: TGTGCCAGCAGCTTGCCCGGGACAGCTGCCGGGGAGCTGTTTTTT.